A selection of T cell receptor beta chains follows, all from one sample in a study of neoadjuvant anti-PD-1 for oral cavity cancer. Measured with immunoSEQ multiplex PCR; TCRdb has only the in-frame clones, and not every one. In the table there are 15,000 to 20,000 clones, 65% to 85% of which are singletons. Specimen: PBMCs, collected before nivolumab (anti-PD-1) treatment. The receptors stem from a person aged 35-79 years with oral cavity squamous cell carcinoma. Both conserved end residues are part of each CDR3. The D gene is left open where the match is weak. A row's size may be missing; if present it is once, few, many or a size class.

TRBV30	TRBD1	TRBJ1-1	.	TGTGCCTGGAGTGTCGGACAGGGCGCACCAGCTTTCTTT	CAWSVGQGAPAFF
TRBV5-1	TRBD2	TRBJ2-1	.	TGCGCCAGCAGCTCCCAGCGGGAGGGCTCCTACAATGAGCAGTTCTTC	CASSSQREGSYNEQFF
TRBV10-3	.	TRBJ1-3	.	TGTGCCACCCGGGACGGCGCCTTCTCTGGAAACACCATATATTTT	CATRDGAFSGNTIYF
TRBV6-5	.	TRBJ2-7	.	TGTGCCAGCAGTTACCGAGAGTTTAGCGAGCAGTACTTC	CASSYREFSEQYF
TRBV11-2	TRBD2	TRBJ2-5	.	TGTGCCAGCAGCCTGTACATGAGAGCGGGGCAAGAGACCCAGTACTTC	CASSLYMRAGQETQYF
TRBV6-4	.	TRBJ2-1	.	TGTGCCAGCAGTGACGAAGGGGAAGGCGAGCAGTTCTTC	CASSDEGEGEQFF
TRBV5-4	.	TRBJ1-1	.	TGTGCCAGCAGCTTCCGGTCCGACAGGAACACTGAAGCTTTCTTT	CASSFRSDRNTEAFF
TRBV27	.	TRBJ2-2	.	TGTGCCAGCAGCAAGGGACGGATGAACACCGGGGAGCTGTTTTTT	CASSKGRMNTGELFF
TRBV4-2	.	TRBJ2-5	.	TGTGCCAGCAGCCAGTTGGAGGGCCGGAGCCAAGAGACCCAGTACTTC	CASSQLEGRSQETQYF
TRBV4-1	.	TRBJ2-1	.	TGCGCCAGCAGCCGTTGGAGGGACACCTCCAATGAGCAGTTCTTC	CASSRWRDTSNEQFF
TRBV5-4	.	TRBJ2-7	few	TGTGCCAGCAGCTTGGCGGGTGTCGCCTACGAGCAGTACTTC	CASSLAGVAYEQYF
TRBV7-8	.	TRBJ2-7	once	TGTGCCAGCAGCCTAGTCCAGGGACCATCCTACGAGCAGTACTTC	CASSLVQGPSYEQYF
TRBV2	TRBD2	TRBJ2-5	.	TGTGCCAGCAGTGAAGGCTCTAGCGGGAGGGAGACCCAGTACTTC	CASSEGSSGRETQYF
TRBV11-3	.	TRBJ1-2	.	TGTGCCAGCAGCCGGGGGAGGGACATTTCTAACTATGGCTACACCTTC	CASSRGRDISNYGYTF
TRBV7-2	.	TRBJ2-1	.	TGTGCCAGCAGTCCTCAATGGGGGAGGAGCTCCTACAATGAGCAGTTCTTC	CASSPQWGRSSYNEQFF
TRBV7-2	.	TRBJ1-5	.	TGTGCCAGCAGCTTAGTTCAGGGCGGCAATCAGCCCCAGCATTTT	CASSLVQGGNQPQHF
TRBV5-1	.	TRBJ1-4	.	TGCGCCAGCAGCACGAGGACGGATGAAAAACTGTTTTTT	CASSTRTDEKLFF
TRBV6-5	.	TRBJ1-2	.	TGTGCCAGCAGACCGGACAGTAGAGGTGGCTACACCTTC	CASRPDSRGGYTF
TRBV10-3	.	TRBJ2-7	.	TGTGCCATCAGTGAACAAGACGAGCAGTACTTC	CAISEQDEQYF
TRBV7-9	TRBD2	TRBJ2-5	.	TGTGCCAGCAGCGTAGCGGGAGGGATCGAGACCCAGTACTTC	CASSVAGGIETQYF
TRBV5-1	.	TRBJ2-5	.	TGCGCCAGCAGCTTGGCGGGTGGACAAAAAGAGACCCAGTACTTC	CASSLAGGQKETQYF
TRBV10-3	TRBD1	TRBJ2-6	.	TGTGCCATCAGTGACCCGGGACAGGGGAAGGGGGTCTCTGGGGCCAACGTCCTGACTTTC	CAISDPGQGKGVSGANVLTF
TRBV5-4	.	TRBJ2-7	few	TGTGCCAGCAGCTTACTCGGGGAGCAGTACTTC	CASSLLGEQYF
TRBV5-1	TRBD1	TRBJ2-2	.	TGCGCCAGCTCCGGGACAGGGGAAGCCGGGGAGCTGTTTTTT	CASSGTGEAGELFF
TRBV18	.	TRBJ1-2	few	TGTGCCAGCTCACCACCGAATTCAGACACAAGCTATGGCTACACCTTC	CASSPPNSDTSYGYTF